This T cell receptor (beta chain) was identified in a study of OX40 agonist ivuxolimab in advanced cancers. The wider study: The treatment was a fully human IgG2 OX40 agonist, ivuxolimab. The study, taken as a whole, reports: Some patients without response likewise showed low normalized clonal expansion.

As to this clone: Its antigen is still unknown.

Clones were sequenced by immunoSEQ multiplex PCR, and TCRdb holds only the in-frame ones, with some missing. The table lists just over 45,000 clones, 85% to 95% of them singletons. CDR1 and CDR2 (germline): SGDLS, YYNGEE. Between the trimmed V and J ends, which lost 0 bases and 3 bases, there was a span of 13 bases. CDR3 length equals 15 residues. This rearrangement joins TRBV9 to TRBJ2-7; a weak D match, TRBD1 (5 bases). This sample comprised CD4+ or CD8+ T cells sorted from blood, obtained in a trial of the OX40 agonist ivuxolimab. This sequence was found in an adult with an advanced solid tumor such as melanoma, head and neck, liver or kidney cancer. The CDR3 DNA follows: TGTGCCAGCAGCGTAGCAGCAGGGCGCCTCTACGAGCAGTACTTC. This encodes CASSVAAGRLYEQYF.